These 17 T cell receptor beta chains came from one sample sequenced in a study of metastatic and nonmetastatic thyroid tumors. TCRdb re-called the PCR reads with MiXCR. The sample lists tens of thousands of clones, approximately 19% occurring once. There were no patients who had received any treatment before thyroid surgery. The sequencing sample was made of blood. The receptors here all came from a female donor with papillary thyroid cancer or a benign thyroid nodule (not recorded which). Some clones in this sample may be carry-over from other donors' samples.

This clone appeared a few times. V usage is TRBV27 and J usage is TRBJ1-6; D not resolved. Trimming took off 5 bases at V and 7 bases at J, with 12 bases between the two ends. This CDR3 comprises 14 residues. Germline V gene data show CDR1 as MNHEY and CDR2 as SMNVEV (reference sequence). CDR3 in amino acids: CASSPPTSNSPLHF. The CDR3 DNA follows: TGTGCCAGCAGTCCCCCTACCTCGAATTCACCCCTCCACTTT.

This clone is labeled medium-sized. This chain connects TRBV6-5 to TRBJ1-3; 8 positions match TRBD1. V gave up 0 bases and J gave up 4 bases; unmatched junction bases: 2. Germline values: CDR1 MNHEY, CDR2 SVGAGI. The CDR3 runs to 15 residues. CDR3 amino acids: CASSYSDRAGNTIYF. The CDR3 DNA follows: TGTGCCAGCAGTTACTCGGACAGGGCCGGAAACACCATATATTTT.

In this sample, this clone turned up a few times. This may be a read error, as it is one base from a much larger clone. Other DNA sequences in the same sample also yield this CDR3. The chain has TRBV9 and TRBJ1-5; D gene unclear. The length of the CDR3 is 15 residues. Germline V gene sequence: CDR1 SGDLS, CDR2 YYNGEE. CDR3 residues: CASSVGPSGNQPQHF. The CDR3 DNA sequence: TGTGCCAGCAGTGTAGGTCCTTCGGGCAATCAGCCCCAGCATTTT.

This clone came up a few times. This sequence joins TRBV15 and TRBJ1-2; 7 bases line up with TRBD1. The CDR3 length is 14 residues. The junction had 6 bases not matched to a gene; V was cut back by 5 bases and J by 3 bases. Germline lookup yields CDR1 LNHNV and CDR2 YYDKDF (reference sequence). In DNA form, the CDR3 reads TGTGCCACCAGCGGCTATACAGGGGACTATGGCTACACCTTC. It yields the protein CATSGYTGDYGYTF.

The sample holds many counts of this clone. The CDR3 spells CASSLWTSGAGELFF. In DNA, the CDR3 is TGTGCCAGCAGCTTATGGACTAGCGGGGCCGGGGAGCTGTTTTTT. The rearrangement uses TRBV7-2 and TRBJ2-2, with 12 bases matching TRBD2. There are 15 residues in the CDR3. Germline values: CDR1 SGHTA, CDR2 FQGNSA. V lost 2 bases to trimming and J lost 6 bases; unmatched junction nucleotides: 1.

The rearrangement joins TRBV5-6 to TRBJ2-5; D remains unclear. The V end lost 10 bases, the J end lost 0 bases, and 16 bases lay between the germline ends. CDR1 is SGHDT, CDR2 YYEEEE, per germline. The CDR3 has 14 residues. The CDR3 region has the DNA TGTGCCGGTAGCTTGGGTGGAAACCAAGAGACCCAGTACTTC. It codes for CAGSLGGNQETQYF.

This clone is categorized as medium-sized. The J gene is TRBJ2-7, the V gene TRBV10-3; the D is unclear. This CDR3 comprises 13 residues. Per the germline V gene, CDR1 is ENHRY and CDR2 is SYGVKD. V was trimmed by 6 bases and J by 0 bases, leaving 9 bases between them. The CDR3 sequence is CAIREDNSYEQYF. The CDR3 bases are TGTGCCATCAGAGAAGACAACTCCTACGAGCAGTACTTC.

This clone was seen ten or more times. The sample carries other DNA sequences with the same CDR3. This chain uses TRBV5-5 with TRBJ2-5, with TRBD2 matching over 8 bases. J was trimmed by 5 bases and V by 7 bases; bases with no gene match: 7. The CDR3 has 13 residues. Looked up from germline, CDR1 is SGHKS and CDR2 is YYEKEE (reference sequence). The CDR3, as DNA: TGTGCCAGCCACGGGGGGGGATCGGAGACCCAGTACTTC. It translates to CASHGGGSETQYF.

This clone was counted a few times. The CDR3 sequence: CASIFQGLNTEAFF. CDR3 coding DNA: TGTGCCAGCATTTTTCAGGGGTTGAACACTGAAGCTTTCTTT. The rearrangement uses TRBV6-5 and TRBJ1-1; D possibly corresponds to TRBD1 (6 bases). The CDR3 is 14 residues long. Germline V gene lookup returns CDR1 MNHEY and CDR2 SVGAGI. Trimming left V 7 bases short and J 0 bases short, with 12 bases between.

This clone came up a few times. The V gene is TRBV2, the J gene TRBJ2-1, with 9 bases matching TRBD1. Unmatched junction bases numbered 7, after V lost 7 bases and J lost 6 bases. This CDR3 comprises 14 residues. CDR1 is SNHLY and CDR2 is FYNNEI in the germline V gene. CDR3 residues: CASTPGQGVNEQFF. DNA for the CDR3: TGTGCCAGCACCCCGGGACAGGGTGTCAATGAGCAGTTCTTC. Drawing the rest from reference TRBV2 and TRBJ2-1, the complete variable domain is EPEVTQTPSHQVTQMGQEVILRCVPISNHLYFYWYRQILGQKVEFLVSFYNNEISEKSEIFDDQFSVERPDGSNFTLKIRSTKLEDSAMYFCASTPGQGVNEQFFGPGTRLTVL.

This clone was seen repeatedly, ten times or more. The same CDR3 can be traced to other DNA sequences in this sample. This chain links TRBV3-1 with TRBJ2-3; D might be TRBD1 (6 bases). Germline assignment: CDR1 LGHDT and CDR2 YNNKEL (reference sequence). The V gene lost 0 bases and the J gene lost 1 base, with 14 bases spanning the gap. CDR3 length equals 17 residues. CDR3 in DNA: TGTGCCAGCAGCCAAGATCTTGGGCAGGGGTGCACAGATACGCAGTATTTT. Amino acids: CASSQDLGQGCTDTQYF.

Note on this clone: Since a much larger clone is just one base distant, this may be a read error. The chain has TRBV6-1 and TRBJ2-7; TRBD1 agrees at 9 bases. Per the germline V gene, CDR1 is MNHNS and CDR2 is SASEGT. The CDR3 length is 16 residues. After removal of 8 bases from V and 3 bases from J, the junction contained 14 bases not matched to a gene. The CDR3 DNA reads TGTGCCAGCGGAAGGTCCTCGGGACAGGGCCTCTACGAGCAGTACTTC. This translates into CASGRSSGQGLYEQYF.

The rearrangement joins TRBV11-2 to TRBJ2-2; the D is unclear. The CDR3 contains 16 residues. CDR1 is SGHAT and CDR2 is FQNNGV in the germline V gene. V gave up 4 bases and J gave up 5 bases, with 17 bases separating them. The CDR3 here is CASSSSTRLLTGELFF. As DNA, the CDR3 is TGTGCCAGCAGCTCAAGCACCAGATTACTAACCGGGGAGCTGTTTTTT. Full variable domain (outside the CDR3, taken from reference TRBV11-2 and TRBJ2-2): EAGVAQSPRYKIIEKRQSVAFWCNPISGHATLYWYQQILGQGPKLLIQFQNNGVVDDSQLPKDRFSAERLKGVDSTLKIQPAKLEDSAVYLCASSSSTRLLTGELFFGEGSRLTVL.

This clone has a handful of counts. The CDR3 loop is CSVARGPEDQPQHF. The CDR3 nucleotides read TGCAGCGTAGCCAGGGGCCCCGAAGATCAGCCCCAGCATTTT. The rearrangement links TRBV29-1 to TRBJ1-5; D may be TRBD1 (6 bases). Trimming removed 6 bases from V and 5 bases from J, with 17 bases in between. In germline, CDR1 is SQVTM, CDR2 ANQGSEA. The CDR3 consists of 14 residues.

The table lists this clone with many counts. This chain links TRBV20-1 with TRBJ1-1, with 7 bases matching TRBD1. Looked up from germline, CDR1 is DFQATT and CDR2 is SNEGSKA (reference sequence). Unmatched junction bases numbered 7, after V lost 6 bases and J lost 0 bases. This CDR3 spans 14 amino acids. The CDR3 region has the DNA TGCAGTGCCAATAAGGGACAGCTGAACACTGAAGCTTTCTTT. Translated, it gives CSANKGQLNTEAFF.

This clone is labeled as medium-sized (0.01 to 0.1%). J is TRBJ2-6 and V is TRBV6-1; D remains ambiguous. CDR1 is MNHNS, CDR2 SASEGT, per germline. CDR3 size: 15 residues. The ends were cut back, 2 bases at V and 3 bases at J, with 8 bases in the middle. This chain's CDR3 is CASSEKAGGANVLTF. The CDR3 nucleotides are TGTGCCAGCAGTGAAAAGGCAGGTGGGGCCAACGTCCTGACTTTC.

To note about this clone: Other DNA sequences in this sample translate to the same CDR3. The rearrangement links TRBV19 to TRBJ1-2, with a weak D call TRBD1 (5 bases). The V gene's germline CDR1 is LNHDA and CDR2 SQIVND (reference sequence). This CDR3 has 16 residues. The germline V and J ends were trimmed by 0 bases and 8 bases, with 19 bases remaining between them. The CDR3 is CASSIDPPTQNRGYTF. The CDR3 DNA reads TGTGCCAGTAGTATAGACCCGCCTACTCAGAACAGGGGCTACACCTTC.